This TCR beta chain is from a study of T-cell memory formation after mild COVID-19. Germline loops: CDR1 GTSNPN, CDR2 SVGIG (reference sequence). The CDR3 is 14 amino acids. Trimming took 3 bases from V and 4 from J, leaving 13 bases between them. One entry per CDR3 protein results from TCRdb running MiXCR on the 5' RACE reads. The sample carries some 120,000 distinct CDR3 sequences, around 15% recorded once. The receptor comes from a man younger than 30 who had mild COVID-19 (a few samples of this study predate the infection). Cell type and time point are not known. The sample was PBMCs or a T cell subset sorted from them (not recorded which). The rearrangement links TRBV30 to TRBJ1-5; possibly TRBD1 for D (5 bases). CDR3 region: CAWSGGTLNQPQHF. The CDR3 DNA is TGTGCCTGGAGCGGGGGTACCCTTAATCAGCCCCAGCATTTT.